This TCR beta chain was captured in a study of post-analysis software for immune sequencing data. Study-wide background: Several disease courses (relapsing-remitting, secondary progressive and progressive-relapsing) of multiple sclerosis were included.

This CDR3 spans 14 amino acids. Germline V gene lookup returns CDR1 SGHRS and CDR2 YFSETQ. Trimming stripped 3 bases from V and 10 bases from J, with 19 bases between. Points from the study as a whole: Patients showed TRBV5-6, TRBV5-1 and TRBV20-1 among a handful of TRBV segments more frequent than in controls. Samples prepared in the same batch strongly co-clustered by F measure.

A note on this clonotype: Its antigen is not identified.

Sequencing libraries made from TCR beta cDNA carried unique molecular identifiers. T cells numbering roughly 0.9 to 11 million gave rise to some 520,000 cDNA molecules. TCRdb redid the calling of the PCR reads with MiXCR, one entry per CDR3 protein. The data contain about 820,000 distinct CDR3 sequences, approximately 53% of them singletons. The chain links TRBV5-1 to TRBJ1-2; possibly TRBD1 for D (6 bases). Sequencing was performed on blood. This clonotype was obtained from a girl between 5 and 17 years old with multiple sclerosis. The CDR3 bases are TGCGCCAGCAGCTCGAAGACAGGCTTAGGGACCTACACCTTC. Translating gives CASSSKTGLGTYTF.